This TCR delta chain was observed in a study of Vδ1+ human thymocytes. As concerns this clone: Its antigen is not identified.

Germline CDR1 TSWWSYY, CDR2 QGS. With 2 bases clipped from V and 0 bases from J, the junction kept 17 bases outside the gene matches. The CDR3 length is 20 residues. The template was reverse-transcribed extracted RNA. Multiplex PCR used pooled V-gene forward primers and a constant-region reverse primer to amplify CDR3s. TCRdb reanalyzed the multiplex PCR reads using CATT. The repertoire includes 20,000 to 25,000 delta-chain clones, more than 8% of them detected once, and almost 1% sits in the top ten. Thymocytes were sorted as CD3+ TCRVdelta1+ TCRVdelta2- after alphabeta T cell depletion. Study-level points and caveats: Many TRG clonotypes were shared between donors; TRD repertoires were essentially private. Bulk repertoire data may be misinterpreted because of unexpected Vdelta2 sequences. Despite high sort purity, 20% to 25% of thymic T cell receptor delta sequences were Vdelta2. Highly polyclonal TRG and TRD repertoires with Gaussian CDR3 length distributions appeared in thymus.

Source material: Vdelta1+ gamma-delta thymocytes from the thymus. Subset denoted: FACS-sorted CD3+ TCRalphabeta- TCRVdelta1+ TCRVdelta2- thymocytes. The V and J genes are TRDV1 and TRDJ1, with TRDD3 matching 8 bases. TCRdb is silent on the J gene; assignment here came from matching the DNA to germline. This TCR derives from a child less than two years old who had congenital heart surgery. The CDR3 DNA sequence: TGTGCTCTTGGGGAAACCAATCTCTTGGTGGGGGATCGGAACACCGATAAACTCATCTTT. Its translation: CALGETNLLVGDRNTDKLIF.